The clone carrying this T cell receptor (beta chain) was seen at least ten times. Its specificity is unknown. RNA transcripts gave rise to amplified TCR beta CDR3 regions. Primed by the HTBI set, a first-round RT-PCR was run on the TCR CDR3. TCRdb itself ran the multiplex PCR reads through MiXCR, one entry per CDR3 protein. The sample lists some 350,000 distinct CDR3 sequences, 13% to 15% occurring once. CDR3 length: 15 residues. Trimming cost V 6 bases and J 6 bases; bases outside gene matches: 9. From germline, CDR1 is SNHLY and CDR2 FYNNEI. This specimen belongs to a study of T cells in Graves' hyperthyroidism and ophthalmopathy. Overall study context: Staff took peripheral blood when the initial diagnosis was made, before any treatment began. Study conclusions and caveats: Model output signaled ophthalmopathy a median about 6.3 months ahead of onset.

Exclusion criteria comprised uncontrolled infection, other autoimmune disease, pregnancy or lactation. On the basis of clinical symptoms, serum thyroxine and TRAb, thyroid ultrasound and orbital computed tomography, diagnoses were made. J is TRBJ1-4 and V is TRBV2; 8 bases agree with TRBD1. The TCR sequence derives from a woman in her fifties or sixties with Graves' ophthalmopathy. Sequencing used blood. The CDR3 coding sequence is TGTGCCAGCAGGCGGGACAGGCGGGCGGATGAAAAACTGTTTTTT. This sequence encodes CASRRDRRADEKLFF.